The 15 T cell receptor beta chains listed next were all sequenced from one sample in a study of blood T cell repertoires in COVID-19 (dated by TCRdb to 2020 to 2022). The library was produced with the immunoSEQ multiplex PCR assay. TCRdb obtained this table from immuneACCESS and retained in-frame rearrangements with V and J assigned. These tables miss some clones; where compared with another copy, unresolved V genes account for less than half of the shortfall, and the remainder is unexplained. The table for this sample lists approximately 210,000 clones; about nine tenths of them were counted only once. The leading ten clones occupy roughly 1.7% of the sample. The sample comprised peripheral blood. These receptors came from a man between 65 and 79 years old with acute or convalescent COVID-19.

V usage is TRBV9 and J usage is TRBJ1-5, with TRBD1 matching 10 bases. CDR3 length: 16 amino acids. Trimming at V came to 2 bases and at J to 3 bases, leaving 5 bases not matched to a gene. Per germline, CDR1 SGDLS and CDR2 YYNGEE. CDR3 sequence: CASSVGDRGPNQPQHF. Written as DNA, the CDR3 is TGTGCCAGCAGCGTCGGGGACAGGGGCCCCAATCAGCCCCAGCATTTT.

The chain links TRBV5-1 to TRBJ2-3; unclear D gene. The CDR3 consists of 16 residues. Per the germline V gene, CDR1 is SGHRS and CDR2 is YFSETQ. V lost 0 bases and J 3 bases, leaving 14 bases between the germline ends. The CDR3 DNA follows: TGCGCCAGCAGCTTGGGTACGAGCGCCCTTACAGATACGCAGTATTTT. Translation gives CASSLGTSALTDTQYF.

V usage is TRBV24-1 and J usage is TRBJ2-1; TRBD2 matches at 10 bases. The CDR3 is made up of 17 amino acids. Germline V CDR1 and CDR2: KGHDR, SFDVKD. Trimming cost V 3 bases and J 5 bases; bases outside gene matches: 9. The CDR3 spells CATSDGLRTSGNNEQFF. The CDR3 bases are TGTGCCACCAGTGATGGTCTCCGGACTAGCGGTAACAATGAGCAGTTCTTC.

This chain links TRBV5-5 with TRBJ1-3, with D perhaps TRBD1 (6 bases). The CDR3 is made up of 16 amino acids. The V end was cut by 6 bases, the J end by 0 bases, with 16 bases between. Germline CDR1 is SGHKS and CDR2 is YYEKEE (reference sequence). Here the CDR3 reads CASTMDRSFSGNTIYF. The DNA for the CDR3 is TGTGCCAGCACTATGGACAGATCCTTCTCTGGAAACACCATATATTTT.

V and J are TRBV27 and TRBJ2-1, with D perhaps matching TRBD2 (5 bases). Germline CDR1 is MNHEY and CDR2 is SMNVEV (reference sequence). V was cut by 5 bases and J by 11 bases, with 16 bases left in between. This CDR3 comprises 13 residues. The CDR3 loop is CASSPLSREKQFF. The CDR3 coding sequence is TGTGCCAGCAGTCCCCTATCTAGGGAGAAGCAGTTCTTC.

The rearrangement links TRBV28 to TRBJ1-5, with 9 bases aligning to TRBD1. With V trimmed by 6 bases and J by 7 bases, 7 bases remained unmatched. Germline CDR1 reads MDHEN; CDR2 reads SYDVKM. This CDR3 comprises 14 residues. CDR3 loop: CASRGQGSWQPQHF. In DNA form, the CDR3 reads TGTGCCAGCAGGGGACAGGGAAGTTGGCAGCCCCAGCATTTT. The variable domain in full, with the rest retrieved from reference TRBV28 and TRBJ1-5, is DVKVTQSSRYLVKRTGEKVFLECVQDMDHENMFWYRQDPGLGLRLIYFSYDVKMKEKGDIPEGYSVSREKKERFSLILESASTNQTSMYLCASRGQGSWQPQHFGDGTRLSIL.

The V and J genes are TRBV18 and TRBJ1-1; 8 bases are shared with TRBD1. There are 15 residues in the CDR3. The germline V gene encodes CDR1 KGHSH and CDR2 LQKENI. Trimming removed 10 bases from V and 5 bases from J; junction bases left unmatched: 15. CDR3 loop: CATLNQQGERTEAFF. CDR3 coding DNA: TGTGCCACCTTAAACCAACAGGGGGAAAGAACTGAAGCTTTCTTT.

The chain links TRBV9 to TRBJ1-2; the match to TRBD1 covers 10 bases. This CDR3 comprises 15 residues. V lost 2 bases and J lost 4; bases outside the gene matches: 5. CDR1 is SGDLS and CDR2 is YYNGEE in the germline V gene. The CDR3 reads CASSVGTGVGYGYTF. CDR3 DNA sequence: TGTGCCAGCAGCGTTGGGACAGGGGTGGGCTATGGCTACACCTTC.

The CDR3 region has the DNA TGTGCCAGCAGCAGGGACAGCCGATTTACCTACGAGCAGTACTTC. The encoded protein is CASSRDSRFTYEQYF. The genes are TRBV2 and TRBJ2-7, with 7 positions matching TRBD1. This CDR3 is 15 amino acids long. The V segment lost 6 bases and the J segment 2 bases; nucleotides outside the gene matches: 10. CDR1 and CDR2 (germline): SNHLY, FYNNEI.

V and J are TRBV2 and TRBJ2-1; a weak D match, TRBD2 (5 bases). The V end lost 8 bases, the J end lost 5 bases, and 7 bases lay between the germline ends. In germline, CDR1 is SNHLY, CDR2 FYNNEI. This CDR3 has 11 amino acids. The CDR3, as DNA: TGTGCCAGCCGGCGGGACAATGAGCAGTTCTTC. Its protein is CASRRDNEQFF.

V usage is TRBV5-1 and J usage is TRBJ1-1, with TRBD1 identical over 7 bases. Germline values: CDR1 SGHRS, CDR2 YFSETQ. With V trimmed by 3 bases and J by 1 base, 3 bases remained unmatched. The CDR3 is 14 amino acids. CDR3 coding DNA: TGCGCCAGCAGCTCGGGACAGCAGAACACTGAAGCTTTCTTT. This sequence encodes CASSSGQQNTEAFF.

The CDR3 DNA sequence: TGTGCCAGCAGCGTAGACGCGGACATGAACACTGAAGCTTTCTTT. Its translation is CASSVDADMNTEAFF. The V gene is TRBV9, the J gene TRBJ1-1; a possible D gene is TRBD1 (5 bases). The CDR3 runs to 15 residues. The germline V gene encodes CDR1 SGDLS and CDR2 YYNGEE. Trimming took off 0 bases at V and 0 bases at J, with 9 bases between the two ends.

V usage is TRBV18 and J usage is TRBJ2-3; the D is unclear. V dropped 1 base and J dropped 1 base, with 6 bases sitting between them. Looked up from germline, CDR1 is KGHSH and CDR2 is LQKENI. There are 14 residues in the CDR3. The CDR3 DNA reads TGTGCCAGCTCACCACGGCCCCGCACAGATACGCAGTATTTT. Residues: CASSPRPRTDTQYF.

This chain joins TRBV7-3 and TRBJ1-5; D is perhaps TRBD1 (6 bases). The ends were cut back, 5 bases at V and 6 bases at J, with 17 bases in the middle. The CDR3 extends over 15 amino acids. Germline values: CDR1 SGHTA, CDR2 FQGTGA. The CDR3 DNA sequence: TGTGCCAGCAGCCCAAGGGGGGGTGCCGGTCAGCCCCAGCATTTT. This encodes CASSPRGGAGQPQHF. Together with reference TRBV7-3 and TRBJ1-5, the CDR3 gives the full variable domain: GAGVSQTPSNKVTEKGKYVELRCDPISGHTALYWYRQSLGQGPEFLIYFQGTGAADDSGLPNDRFFAVRPEGSVSTLKIQRTERGDSAVYLCASSPRGGAGQPQHFGDGTRLSIL.

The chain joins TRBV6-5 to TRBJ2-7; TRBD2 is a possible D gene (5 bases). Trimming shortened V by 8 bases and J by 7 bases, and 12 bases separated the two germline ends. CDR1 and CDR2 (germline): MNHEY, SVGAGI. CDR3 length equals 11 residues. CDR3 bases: TGTGCCAGCTCCTCTCCGGGGGAGCAGTACTTC. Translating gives CASSSPGEQYF.